This T cell receptor beta chain is drawn from a study of blood T cell repertoires in COVID-19. Those who participated ranged in age from roughly 18 to 90 years and resided in some 24 US areas. Assignments of participants to cohorts depended upon their own reported clinical history. The CDR3 spans 15 residues. Losses at the gene ends were 8 bases for V and 6 bases for J; bases not matched to a gene: 13. The V gene's germline CDR1 is MNHEY and CDR2 SMNVEV (reference sequence). Some clones are missing from TCRdb's copy, which holds only in-frame ones; the method was immunoSEQ multiplex PCR. The table includes approximately 300,000 clones, about 89% detected once.

The chain is built from TRBV27 and TRBJ1-2; 9 bases are a match to TRBD1. The sample taken for sequencing was PBMCs or T cells enriched from blood (not recorded which). The sequence derives from a woman aged 18 to 35 who had recovered from COVID-19. CDR3 in amino acids: CASGNRQGVGNGYTF. The CDR3 nucleotides are TGTGCCAGCGGGAACCGACAGGGGGTAGGAAATGGCTACACCTTC.